Shown below are 24 T cell receptor beta chains from a single sample sequenced in a study of response to subunit inactivated influenza vaccine. TCRdb re-analysed the RT-PCR reads in MiXCR, keeping a single row per CDR3 protein. The profile covers around 250,000 distinct CDR3 sequences, with approximately 12% appearing a single time and approximately 7.8% taken by the ten largest. Sequencing was performed on non-naive T cells sorted from PBMCs, taken 14 to 15 days before vaccination. These receptor sequences come from a man aged 45 to 65 who received an inactivated influenza vaccine.

This clonotype appeared a few times. The chain links TRBV20-1 to TRBJ2-1, with 9 bases that match TRBD1. Germline V gene lookup returns CDR1 DFQATT and CDR2 SNEGSKA (reference sequence). V lost 5 bases to trimming and J lost 5 bases; unmatched junction nucleotides: 7. The CDR3 runs 14 residues. The CDR3 loop is CSAGIGTGNNEQFF. The CDR3, as DNA: TGCAGTGCTGGCATCGGGACAGGGAACAATGAGCAGTTCTTC.

The V gene is TRBV30, the J gene TRBJ2-2; 14 nucleotides agree with TRBD2. With 2 bases clipped from V and 6 bases from J, the junction kept 5 bases outside the gene matches. Germline CDR1 is GTSNPN and CDR2 is SVGIG (reference sequence). This CDR3 has 16 residues. CDR3 nucleotides: TGTGCCTGGAGTCCCCGACTAGCGGGGGGGCCCGGGGAGCTGTTTTTT. It encodes CAWSPRLAGGPGELFF.

This clonotype was seen only a few times. The chain joins TRBV7-2 to TRBJ1-5; TRBD1 aligns across 7 bases. Germline assignment: CDR1 SGHTA and CDR2 FQGNSA. The ends lost 5 bases at V and 3 bases at J; junction bases unmatched: 4. The CDR3 length is 14 residues. CDR3: CASSRTGPNQPQHF. The DNA for the CDR3 is TGTGCCAGCAGCCGGACAGGCCCCAATCAGCCCCAGCATTTT.

CDR3 sequence: CSARDYSSYNEQFF. The CDR3 nucleotides are TGCAGTGCTAGAGATTACAGCTCCTACAATGAGCAGTTCTTC. V gene TRBV20-1 combines with J gene TRBJ2-1; no definite D call. Trimming took 0 bases from V and 0 from J, leaving 6 bases between them. The CDR3 is made up of 14 amino acids. Germline CDR1 DFQATT, CDR2 SNEGSKA (reference sequence).

The chain is built from TRBV10-3 and TRBJ2-7; TRBD2 agrees at 15 bases. Per the germline V gene, CDR1 is ENHRY and CDR2 is SYGVKD. V lost 10 bases and J lost 4; bases outside the gene matches: 2. The CDR3 runs 13 residues. The CDR3 sequence: CASGLAGGYEQYF. The CDR3 DNA reads as TGTGCCAGTGGACTAGCGGGGGGGTACGAGCAGTACTTC.

This clonotype came up a few times. This chain's CDR3 is CASRSEQGASSSPLHF. The CDR3 bases are TGTGCCAGCCGAAGCGAGCAGGGGGCCTCCAGTTCACCCCTCCACTTT. The chain joins TRBV6-2 or TRBV6-3 to TRBJ1-6; TRBD1 agrees at 8 bases. The V segment lost 8 bases and the J segment 9 bases; nucleotides outside the gene matches: 15. The germline gives CDR1 MNHEY, CDR2 SVGEGT. The CDR3 consists of 16 residues.

In this sample, this clonotype turned up a few times. The chain carries TRBV10-3 and TRBJ2-3; either TRBD1 or TRBD2 may fit D (7 bases each). The CDR3 runs 16 residues. Germline V gene lookup returns CDR1 ENHRY and CDR2 SYGVKD. V gave up 7 bases and J gave up 0 bases, with 17 bases separating them. CDR3 nucleotides: TGTGCCATCAAGGGGGCACGGGGGGAAAGCACAGATACGCAGTATTTT. It specifies CAIKGARGESTDTQYF.

This clonotype was recorded a few times. The chain carries TRBV4-2 and TRBJ2-1; 9 bases match TRBD2. CDR3 size: 16 residues. Germline CDR1 and CDR2: LGHNA and YNFKEQ. The J segment lost 4 bases and the V segment lost 2 bases, leaving 6 bases of the junction unmatched. CDR3 nucleotides: TGTGCCAGCAGCCAAAATAAGGCGGGGGGGTACAATGAGCAGTTCTTC. Translation: CASSQNKAGGYNEQFF.

This clonotype has at least ten counts. The chain couples TRBV6-1 to TRBJ1-1, with TRBD1 as a possible D gene (6 bases). CDR1 MNHNS and CDR2 SASEGT come from the germline V gene. The CDR3 runs to 14 residues. V gave up 7 bases and J gave up 4 bases, with 16 bases separating them. In nucleotides, the CDR3 is TGTGCCAGCATGAAGGAGGGGGGGCTCACTGAAGCTTTCTTT. This codes for CASMKEGGLTEAFF.

The gene calls are TRBV11-2 and TRBJ2-3; D is possibly TRBD1 or TRBD2 (6 bases each). V lost 1 base, J lost 7 bases, and 18 bases lay in between. Looked up from germline, CDR1 is SGHAT and CDR2 is FQNNGV. This CDR3 has 16 residues. The CDR3 sequence: CASSLGLGGPIHTQYF. The CDR3 coding sequence is TGTGCCAGCAGCTTAGGGTTGGGGGGCCCAATTCATACGCAGTATTTT. The complete variable domain, with remaining parts taken from reference TRBV11-2 and TRBJ2-3, reads EAGVAQSPRYKIIEKRQSVAFWCNPISGHATLYWYQQILGQGPKLLIQFQNNGVVDDSQLPKDRFSAERLKGVDSTLKIQPAKLEDSAVYLCASSLGLGGPIHTQYFGPGTRLTVL.

The sample holds a few counts of this clonotype. The rearrangement joins TRBV3-1 to TRBJ2-1; 14 bases line up with TRBD2. Germline V gives CDR1 LGHDT, CDR2 YNNKEL (reference sequence). CDR3 length: 16 amino acids. V was clipped by 2 bases and J by 8 bases; unmatched bases: 5. In DNA form, the CDR3 reads TGTGCCAGCAGCCAAAACGGACTAGCGGGAGGCGATGAGCAGTTCTTC. It encodes CASSQNGLAGGDEQFF.

J is TRBJ2-1 and V is TRBV29-1; 7 bases match TRBD2. The length of the CDR3 is 14 residues. Per the germline V gene, CDR1 is SQVTM and CDR2 is ANQGSEA. The V and J ends lost 6 bases and 8 bases, in that order; junction bases with no gene match: 13. The CDR3 nucleotides are TGCAGCGTCACCAGACTAGCCCTTAACGATGAGCAGTTCTTC. As protein: CSVTRLALNDEQFF.

The CDR3 DNA reads as TGTGCCAGCAGCCAAGATGAGTTTGGGGGAGGTGAGCAGTTCTTC. Translation: CASSQDEFGGGEQFF. J is TRBJ2-1 and V is TRBV4-2; D might be TRBD2 (6 bases). CDR3 length equals 15 residues. The germline CDR1 and CDR2 sequences are LGHNA and YNFKEQ. The V end lost 0 bases, the J end lost 9 bases, and 15 bases lay between the germline ends.

The genes are TRBV5-6 and TRBJ2-3; 11 bases match TRBD2. Germline V lookup: CDR1 SGHDT, CDR2 YYEEEE. J lost 2 bases, V lost 4 bases, and 9 bases had no gene match. The CDR3 consists of 17 residues. The CDR3: CASSPTLLAGDTDTQYF. CDR3 sequence (DNA): TGTGCCAGCAGCCCTACCCTACTAGCGGGGGACACAGATACGCAGTATTTT.

This clonotype came up a few times. The gene calls are TRBV20-1 and TRBJ2-5, with 8 bases fitting TRBD2. The CDR3 has 15 residues. Trimming at V came to 4 bases and at J to 3 bases, leaving 10 bases not matched to a gene. Germline V lookup: CDR1 DFQATT, CDR2 SNEGSKA (reference sequence). The DNA for the CDR3 is TGCAGTGCTACCCGGGGGGCGGGAGGAAAAGAGACCCAGTACTTC. Translating gives CSATRGAGGKETQYF.

This sequence joins TRBV7-2 and TRBJ1-5, with D unresolved. Germline loops: CDR1 SGHTA, CDR2 FQGNSA. V was shortened by 1 base and J by 4 bases, with 11 bases between the two germline ends. This CDR3 spans 15 amino acids. DNA for the CDR3: TGTGCCAGCAGCTTAGGGTCTACAACGAATCAGCCCCAGCATTTT. Amino acids: CASSLGSTTNQPQHF.

This clonotype occurred many times. V and J are TRBV12-3 or TRBV12-4 and TRBJ2-1; D possibly corresponds to TRBD2 (5 bases). Deletions cut 6 bases from V and 6 bases from J, with 15 bases between. The CDR3 runs to 14 residues. CDR3 protein: CASRAGQGRNEQFF. The CDR3 DNA sequence: TGTGCCAGCAGGGCGGGTCAAGGCCGCAATGAGCAGTTCTTC.

V and J are TRBV19 and TRBJ1-2; D is unresolved. Germline V CDR1 and CDR2: LNHDA, SQIVND (reference sequence). CDR3 size: 14 residues. V lost 8 bases, J lost 4 bases, and 17 bases lay in between. The chain's CDR3 is CASSPAGFFYGYTF. The CDR3 DNA is TGTGCCAGTTCACCCGCTGGGTTTTTCTATGGCTACACCTTC.

The gene calls are TRBV3-1 and TRBJ2-7; D is uncertain. The CDR3 totals 15 residues. The germline V gene has CDR1 LGHDT and CDR2 YNNKEL (reference sequence). V was shortened by 2 bases and J by 4 bases, with 15 bases between the two germline ends. CDR3 nucleotide sequence: TGTGCCAGCAGCCAATTGCGTCTTCCCGGGTACGAGCAGTACTTC. It yields the protein CASSQLRLPGYEQYF.

The chain has TRBV5-4 and TRBJ2-1; 7 nucleotides agree with TRBD2. Germline values: CDR1 SGHNT, CDR2 YYREEE (reference sequence). This CDR3 has 14 amino acids. Trimming cost V 0 bases and J 5 bases; bases outside gene matches: 2. CDR3 protein: CASSLVGLNNEQFF. The CDR3 bases are TGTGCCAGCAGCTTGGTGGGACTAAACAATGAGCAGTTCTTC.

This clonotype has ten or more counts. The chain recombines TRBV20-1 with TRBJ1-4; TRBD1 might be the D (5 bases). The CDR3 loop spans 16 amino acids. Trimming stripped 6 bases from V and 0 bases from J, with 17 bases between. Germline lookup yields CDR1 DFQATT and CDR2 SNEGSKA (reference sequence). The CDR3 protein is CSAPPGQNATNEKLFF. The CDR3 region has the DNA TGCAGTGCGCCCCCGGGGCAGAACGCAACTAATGAAAAACTGTTTTTT.

This clonotype appeared a few times. The chain has TRBV4-3 and TRBJ2-2; no reliable D call. Germline-derived CDR1 and CDR2 are LGHNA and YSLEER. The V gene lost 0 bases and the J gene lost 0 bases, with 5 bases spanning the gap. The CDR3 has 15 residues. CDR3 loop: CASSQDFPNTGELFF. DNA for the CDR3: TGCGCCAGCAGCCAAGATTTTCCGAACACCGGGGAGCTGTTTTTT.

This chain links TRBV6-5 with TRBJ1-6; D gene uncertain. Trimming cost V 0 bases and J 4 bases, with 13 bases left between them. Germline V gives CDR1 MNHEY, CDR2 SVGAGI. This CDR3 comprises 17 residues. In nucleotides, the CDR3 is TGTGCCAGCAGTTACTCGATCGGCGGCCAGTATAATTCACCCCTCCACTTT. Its translation is CASSYSIGGQYNSPLHF.

Here the CDR3 DNA reads TGCGCCAGCAGCTTGTCCAGCCAGCCGGGCGAGACCCAGTACTTC. This sequence encodes CASSLSSQPGETQYF. The rearrangement joins TRBV5-1 to TRBJ2-5; D remains ambiguous. Germline CDR1 is SGHRS and CDR2 is YFSETQ. The V end lost 1 base, the J end lost 5 bases, and 15 bases lay between the germline ends. This CDR3 region has 15 residues.